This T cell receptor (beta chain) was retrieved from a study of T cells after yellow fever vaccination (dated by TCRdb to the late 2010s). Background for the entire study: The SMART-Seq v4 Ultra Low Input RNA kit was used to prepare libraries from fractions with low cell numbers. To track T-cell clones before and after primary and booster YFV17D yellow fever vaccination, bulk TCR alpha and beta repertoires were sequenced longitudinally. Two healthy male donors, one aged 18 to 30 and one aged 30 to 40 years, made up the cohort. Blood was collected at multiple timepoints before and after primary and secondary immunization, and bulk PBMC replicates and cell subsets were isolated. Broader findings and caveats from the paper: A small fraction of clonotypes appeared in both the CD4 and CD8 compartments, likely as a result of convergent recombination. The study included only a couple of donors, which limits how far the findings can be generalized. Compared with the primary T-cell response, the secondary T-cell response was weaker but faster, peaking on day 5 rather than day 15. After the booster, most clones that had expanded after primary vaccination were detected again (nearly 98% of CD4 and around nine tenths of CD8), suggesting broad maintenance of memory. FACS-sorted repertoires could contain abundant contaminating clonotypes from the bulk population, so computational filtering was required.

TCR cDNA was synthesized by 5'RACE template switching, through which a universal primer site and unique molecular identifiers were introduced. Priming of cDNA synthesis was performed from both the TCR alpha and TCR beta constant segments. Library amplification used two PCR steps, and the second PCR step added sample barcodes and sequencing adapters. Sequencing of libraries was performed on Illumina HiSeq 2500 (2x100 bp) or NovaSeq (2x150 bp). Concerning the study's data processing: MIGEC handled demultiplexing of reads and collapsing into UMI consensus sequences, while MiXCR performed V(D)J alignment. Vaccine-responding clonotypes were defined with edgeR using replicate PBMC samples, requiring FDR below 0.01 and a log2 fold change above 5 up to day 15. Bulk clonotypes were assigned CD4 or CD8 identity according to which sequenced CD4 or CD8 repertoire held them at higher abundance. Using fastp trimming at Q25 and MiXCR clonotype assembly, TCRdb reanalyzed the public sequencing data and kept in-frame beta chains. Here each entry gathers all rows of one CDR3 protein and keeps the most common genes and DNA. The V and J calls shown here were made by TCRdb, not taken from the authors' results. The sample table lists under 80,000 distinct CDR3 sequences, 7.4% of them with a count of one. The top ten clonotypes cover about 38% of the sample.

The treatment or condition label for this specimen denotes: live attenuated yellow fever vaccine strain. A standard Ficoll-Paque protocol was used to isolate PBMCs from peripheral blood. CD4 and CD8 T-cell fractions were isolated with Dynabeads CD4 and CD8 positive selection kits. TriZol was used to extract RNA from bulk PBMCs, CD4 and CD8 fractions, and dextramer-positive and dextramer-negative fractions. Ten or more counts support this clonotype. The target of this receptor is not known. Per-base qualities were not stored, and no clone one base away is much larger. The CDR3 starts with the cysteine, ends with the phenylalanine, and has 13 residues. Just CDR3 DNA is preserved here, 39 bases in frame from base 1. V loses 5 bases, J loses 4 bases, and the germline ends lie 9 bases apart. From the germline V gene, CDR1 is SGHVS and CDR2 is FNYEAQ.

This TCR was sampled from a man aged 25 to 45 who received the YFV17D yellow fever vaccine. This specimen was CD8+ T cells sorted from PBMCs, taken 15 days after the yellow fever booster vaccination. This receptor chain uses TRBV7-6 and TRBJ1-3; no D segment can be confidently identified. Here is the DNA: TGTGCCAGCAGCCCTGCGCACGGAAACACCATATATTTT. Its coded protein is CASSPAHGNTIYF.